The 28 T cell receptor beta chains in this list originate from one sample, sequenced in a study of shared clonotypes between healthy human individuals. Naive CD8 cells were CD45RO-negative, positively selected for CCR7, excluding terminally differentiated effector memory CD45RA+ cells. Profiled with immunoSEQ multiplex PCR; TCRdb holds only in-frame clones, not every one. The sample has hundreds of thousands of clones, around 96% seen once. Sequencing used naive CD8+ T cells sorted from blood. Receptors were obtained from a man younger than 40 in good health.

The chain has TRBV7-9 and TRBJ2-1; D unclear. Deletions cut 2 bases from V and 10 bases from J, with 9 bases between. The CDR3 is 12 residues long. Germline assignment: CDR1 SEHNR and CDR2 FQNEAQ (reference sequence). CDR3 coding DNA: TGTGCCAGCAGCTTATGGGAAGAGGAGCAGTTCTTC. The encoded protein is CASSLWEEEQFF.

V and J are TRBV15 and TRBJ2-7; TRBD1 matches 7 bases. Germline-derived CDR1 and CDR2 are LNHNV and YYDKDF (reference sequence). The CDR3 extends over 13 amino acids. Trimming removed 8 bases from V and 0 bases from J; junction bases left unmatched: 4. This CDR3 reads CATATGASYEQYF. DNA for the CDR3: TGTGCCACCGCAACAGGGGCCTCCTACGAGCAGTACTTC.

V usage is TRBV6-4 and J usage is TRBJ2-1; 7 bases are shared with TRBD2. Germline V lookup: CDR1 MRHNA, CDR2 SNTAGT. With V trimmed by 2 bases and J by 3 bases, 1 base remained unmatched. The CDR3 runs 14 residues. CDR3: CASSDVAGYNEQFF. As DNA, the CDR3 is TGTGCCAGCAGTGACGTAGCGGGCTACAATGAGCAGTTCTTC.

The chain joins TRBV7-2 to TRBJ1-1; no reliable D call. CDR1 is SGHTA, CDR2 FQGNSA, per germline. Deletions cut 1 base from V and 7 bases from J, with 10 bases between. The CDR3 contains 13 residues. The CDR3 loop reads CASSLVEGSEAFF. The DNA of the CDR3 is TGTGCCAGCAGCTTAGTTGAAGGCAGTGAAGCTTTCTTT.

The rearrangement uses TRBV5-1 and TRBJ2-7; 14 nucleotides line up with TRBD2. The CDR3 spans 15 residues. Trimming at V came to 4 bases and at J to 3 bases, leaving 3 bases not matched to a gene. Germline V lookup: CDR1 SGHRS, CDR2 YFSETQ. The CDR3 DNA reads TGCGCCAGCAGCACGGGGACTAGCGGGAGCTACGAGCAGTACTTC. Protein product: CASSTGTSGSYEQYF.

The rearrangement uses TRBV7-9 and TRBJ2-5; possible D gene TRBD2, 6 bases. The V end lost 8 bases, the J end lost 5 bases, and 18 bases lay between the germline ends. Germline CDR1 SEHNR, CDR2 FQNEAQ (reference sequence). The CDR3 is 14 residues long. Written as DNA, the CDR3 is TGTGCCAGCTTAATAGCGGACGGACGGGAGACCCAGTACTTC. Protein sequence: CASLIADGRETQYF.

V is TRBV7-9 and J is TRBJ1-2; 7 nucleotides agree with TRBD1. In germline, CDR1 is SEHNR, CDR2 FQNEAQ (reference sequence). This CDR3 spans 17 amino acids. The V and J ends lost 1 base and 4 bases, in that order; junction bases with no gene match: 12. The DNA of the CDR3 is TGTGCCAGCAGCTTAGGGCTGTTGGGGGACAGACTCTATGGCTACACCTTC. Encoded protein: CASSLGLLGDRLYGYTF. The complete variable domain, with remaining parts taken from reference TRBV7-9 and TRBJ1-2, reads DTGVSQNPRHKITKRGQNVTFRCDPISEHNRLYWYRQTLGQGPEFLTYFQNEAQLEKSRLLSDRFSAERPKGSFSTLEIQRTEQGDSAMYLCASSLGLLGDRLYGYTFGSGTRLTVV.

The J gene is TRBJ2-7, the V gene TRBV27; 10 bases line up with TRBD1. The V gene end was trimmed by 8 bases and the J gene end by 4 bases; junction bases not matched to a gene: 11. This CDR3 is 15 amino acids long. CDR1 MNHEY and CDR2 SMNVEV come from the germline V gene (reference sequence). CDR3 protein: CASAHPGTGDYEQYF. The CDR3 nucleotides are TGTGCCAGCGCCCACCCCGGGACAGGGGATTACGAGCAGTACTTC.

Concerning this clone: This specimen includes other DNA sequences encoding the same CDR3. The CDR3 is CASSLEGGTGELFF. CDR3 coding DNA: TGCGCCAGCAGCTTGGAGGGCGGGACCGGGGAGCTGTTTTTT. The gene calls are TRBV5-1 and TRBJ2-2; D possibly corresponds to TRBD2 (5 bases). Trimming left V 0 bases short and J 5 bases short, with 8 bases between. This CDR3 comprises 14 residues. The germline CDR1 and CDR2 sequences are SGHRS and YFSETQ.

This clone was seen only a few times. The chain couples TRBV27 to TRBJ2-7, with D unclear. The CDR3 has 12 residues. Per the germline V gene, CDR1 is MNHEY and CDR2 is SMNVEV (reference sequence). Trimming left V 4 bases short and J 5 bases short, with 9 bases between. The CDR3 spells CASSSQFHEQYF. DNA for the CDR3: TGTGCCAGCAGTTCACAGTTCCACGAGCAGTACTTC.

The gene calls are TRBV5-5 and TRBJ1-5, with unresolved D. Trimming stripped 1 base from V and 6 bases from J, with 11 bases between. The CDR3 extends over 14 amino acids. Germline CDR1 SGHKS, CDR2 YYEKEE (reference sequence). CDR3 nucleotides: TGTGCCAGCAGCTTGAATAGGGTCGGTCAGCCCCAGCATTTT. The encoded protein is CASSLNRVGQPQHF.

Worth noting for this clone: The sample has other DNA sequences that encode this CDR3 too. The chain is built from TRBV6-5 and TRBJ2-7; 7 bases agree with TRBD1. CDR1 is MNHEY and CDR2 is SVGAGI in the germline V gene. The CDR3 is 14 residues long. V lost 2 bases, J lost 2 bases, and 3 bases stayed unmatched. CDR3 protein: CASSYGDRAYEQYF. The DNA for the CDR3 is TGTGCCAGCAGTTACGGGGACAGAGCCTACGAGCAGTACTTC.

The chain links TRBV10-3 to TRBJ2-5; maybe TRBD1 (5 bases). The CDR3 totals 15 residues. The ends were cut back, 1 base at V and 5 bases at J, with 14 bases in the middle. Germline assignment: CDR1 ENHRY and CDR2 SYGVKD. The CDR3 nucleotides are TGTGCCATCAGTGAGTTTCCCTCAGGGTCCGAGACCCAGTACTTC. Translating it yields CAISEFPSGSETQYF.

This chain joins TRBV6-6 and TRBJ2-1, with a weak D call TRBD2 (5 bases). This CDR3 has 15 amino acids. V lost 5 bases, J lost 3 bases, and 14 bases lay in between. CDR1 MNHNY and CDR2 SVGAGI come from the germline V gene (reference sequence). The chain's CDR3 is CASSPPSGYYNEQFF. DNA for the CDR3: TGTGCCAGCAGTCCCCCCAGCGGCTACTACAATGAGCAGTTCTTC.

The chain couples TRBV6-5 to TRBJ2-5; D ambiguous. The CDR3 runs 12 residues. V shed 10 bases and J shed 2 bases, with 11 bases lying between them. CDR1 and CDR2 (germline): MNHEY, SVGAGI. The CDR3 protein is CATGWQQETQYF. For the CDR3, the DNA is TGTGCCACCGGGTGGCAGCAAGAGACCCAGTACTTC.

This clone was detected once. J is TRBJ2-7 and V is TRBV11-2; TRBD2 matches at 13 bases. The germline gives CDR1 SGHAT, CDR2 FQNNGV. The CDR3 contains 14 residues. The junction had 6 bases not matched to a gene; V was cut back by 6 bases and J by 7 bases. This CDR3 is CASRGGLAGPEQYF. Here the CDR3 DNA reads TGTGCCAGCAGGGGGGGACTAGCGGGACCTGAGCAGTACTTC.

The chain joins TRBV28 to TRBJ2-3; no firm D call. CDR3 length: 13 residues. Germline CDR1 and CDR2: MDHEN and SYDVKM. Trimming cost V 1 base and J 2 bases, with 4 bases left between them. This CDR3 is CASSLSYTDTQYF. CDR3 sequence (DNA): TGTGCCAGCAGTTTATCCTACACAGATACGCAGTATTTT.

The chain combines TRBV19 with TRBJ1-5; 7 positions agree with TRBD1. This CDR3 spans 17 amino acids. With 7 bases clipped from V and 0 bases from J, the junction kept 12 bases outside the gene matches. From germline, CDR1 is LNHDA and CDR2 SQIVND (reference sequence). CDR3 bases: TGTGCCAGTAATGACAGGGAGGGCGGGTATAGCAATCAGCCCCAGCATTTT. Translating it yields CASNDREGGYSNQPQHF. The entire variable domain, with the rest obtained from reference TRBV19 and TRBJ1-5, is as follows: DGGITQSPKYLFRKEGQNVTLSCEQNLNHDAMYWYRQDPGQGLRLIYYSQIVNDFQKGDIAEGYSVSREKKESFPLTVTSAQKNPTAFYLCASNDREGGYSNQPQHFGDGTRLSIL.

The chain combines TRBV25-1 with TRBJ2-5; TRBD1 agrees at 10 bases. The J segment lost 5 bases and the V segment lost 3 bases, leaving 6 bases of the junction unmatched. CDR1 and CDR2 (germline): MGHDK, SYGVNS. The CDR3 covers 15 residues. CDR3 region: CASSDGTGVLETQYF. For the CDR3, the DNA is TGTGCCAGCAGTGACGGGACAGGGGTCTTGGAGACCCAGTACTTC.

This rearrangement joins TRBV7-2 to TRBJ2-5, with no clear D. Per germline, CDR1 SGHTA and CDR2 FQGNSA. The CDR3 covers 16 residues. V was trimmed by 3 bases and J by 3 bases, leaving 17 bases between them. CDR3 nucleotide sequence: TGTGCCAGCAGCTTTTACGTCGGTGTAGGGAAAGAGACCCAGTACTTC. Amino acids: CASSFYVGVGKETQYF.

The chain has TRBV19 and TRBJ2-3; D is undetermined. CDR3 length: 16 amino acids. Trimming took off 5 bases at V and 0 bases at J, with 15 bases between the two ends. Per germline, CDR1 LNHDA and CDR2 SQIVND (reference sequence). DNA of the CDR3: TGTGCCAGTAGTCCCTCGGTAATTCCTAGCACAGATACGCAGTATTTT. Encoded protein: CASSPSVIPSTDTQYF.

The J gene is TRBJ2-5, the V gene TRBV6-5, with TRBD2 matching over 9 bases. The CDR3 has 15 amino acids. Trimming at V came to 2 bases and at J to 2 bases, leaving 3 bases not matched to a gene. CDR1 and CDR2 from the germline V gene are MNHEY and SVGAGI. CDR3 sequence reads: CASSYGGGAQETQYF. CDR3 in DNA: TGTGCCAGCAGTTACGGCGGGGGGGCTCAAGAGACCCAGTACTTC.

This chain links TRBV5-4 with TRBJ2-2; 7 bases are shared with TRBD1. CDR3 length equals 13 residues. V gave up 5 bases and J gave up 6 bases; unmatched junction bases: 4. The germline CDR1 and CDR2 sequences are SGHNT and YYREEE (reference sequence). The CDR3 DNA follows: TGTGCCAGCAGAGTGCAGGGGGCCGGGGAGCTGTTTTTT. It specifies CASRVQGAGELFF. Complete variable domain (other parts from reference TRBV5-4 and TRBJ2-2): ETGVTQSPTHLIKTRGQQVTLRCSSQSGHNTVSWYQQALGQGPQFIFQYYREEENGRGNFPPRFSGLQFPNYSSELNVNALELDDSALYLCASRVQGAGELFFGEGSRLTVL.

The chain is built from TRBV27 and TRBJ2-7; D is uncertain. Germline CDR1 and CDR2: MNHEY and SMNVEV (reference sequence). V was pared by 6 bases and J by 3 bases, with 15 bases between. The CDR3 runs 14 residues. The CDR3 spells CASRVLGGLYEQYF. In DNA form, the CDR3 reads TGTGCCAGCAGGGTTCTGGGCGGCCTCTACGAGCAGTACTTC.

The V and J genes are TRBV6-6 and TRBJ1-5, with a weak D call TRBD1 (6 bases). With 4 bases removed from V and 0 bases from J, the gap between germline ends came to 10 bases. The germline gives CDR1 MNHNY, CDR2 SVGAGI (reference sequence). The CDR3 totals 15 residues. DNA for the CDR3: TGTGCCAGCAGTTTAGGACAGTATAGCAATCAGCCCCAGCATTTT. Translation gives CASSLGQYSNQPQHF.

The chain links TRBV12-5 to TRBJ2-1; 7 positions agree with TRBD1. Germline V gene data show CDR1 as LGHNT and CDR2 as FRNRAP. The CDR3 runs 17 residues. The junction had 11 bases not matched to a gene; V was cut back by 1 base and J by 5 bases. CDR3 bases: TGTGCTAGTGGTTTGGCCCGGCCCCGGGACAGAAACAATGAGCAGTTCTTC. It specifies CASGLARPRDRNNEQFF.

The rearrangement uses TRBV10-1 and TRBJ2-7, with TRBD2 matching over 12 bases. The germline CDR1 and CDR2 sequences are WNHNN and SYGVQD (reference sequence). The CDR3 runs to 16 residues. The V gene end was trimmed by 3 bases and the J gene end by 3 bases; junction bases not matched to a gene: 6. DNA for the CDR3: TGCGCCAGCAGTGAAGGGACTAGCGGGCCAAACTACGAGCAGTACTTC. This translates into CASSEGTSGPNYEQYF.

The rearrangement joins TRBV4-2 to TRBJ2-1; 9 bases are a match to TRBD1. The CDR3 has 15 amino acids. Germline CDR1 LGHNA, CDR2 YNFKEQ. After removal of 3 bases from V and 3 bases from J, the junction contained 3 bases not matched to a gene. In DNA form, the CDR3 reads TGTGCCAGCAGCCAGGAGACAGGGGGCTACAATGAGCAGTTCTTC. It yields the protein CASSQETGGYNEQFF.